This T cell receptor beta chain was sequenced for a study of spatial heterogeneity in lung cancer. Study overall: Detected sequences consistently included more beta-chain ones than alpha-chain ones.

The V end was cut by 4 bases, the J end by 5 bases, with 13 bases between. This CDR3 comprises 14 residues. Germline loops: CDR1 SGHRS, CDR2 YFSETQ. TCRdb reprocessed the 5' RACE reads with MiXCR, giving one entry per CDR3 protein. The sample contains roughly 6,900 distinct CDR3 sequences, 5.4% of which appear only once. In this sample, this clonotype turned up many times. As for time point: sample taken at primary tumor resection. Unsorted whole RNA of tumor, nontumor lung or frozen PBMC was sequenced. The specimen comprised normal lung tissue next to the tumor, sampled at surgery. The source of this sequence is a female donor with early-stage non-small cell lung cancer. The chain employs TRBV5-1 and TRBJ2-1; either TRBD1 or TRBD2 may supply D (5 bases each). Here the CDR3 DNA reads TGCGCCAGCAGCCCCGGGACCTCTCACAATGAGCAGTTCTTC. Translation: CASSPGTSHNEQFF.